This TCR beta chain stems from a study of blood T cell repertoires in COVID-19. Per the original data handling: Nucleated cell number was recorded as an estimate derived from reference gene primer amplification. Profiled with immunoSEQ multiplex PCR; TCRdb holds only in-frame clones, not every one. V, J and clone size are those of that table, while D and trimming were read from the DNA. The sample contains over 40,000 clones, 80% to 90% of which appear only once. This CDR3 spans 15 amino acids. Trimming shortened V by 1 base and J by 0 bases, and 7 bases separated the two germline ends. Germline V CDR1 and CDR2: SGHRS, YFSETQ.

This TCR was sampled from an elderly woman with acute or convalescent COVID-19. The source material was peripheral blood. The chain uses TRBV5-1 and TRBJ1-4; the D is unclear. In nucleotides, the CDR3 is TGCGCCAGCAGCTTGACAGATGCAACTAATGAAAAACTGTTTTTT. It codes for CASSLTDATNEKLFF.